The text below deals with one TCR beta chain. Its antigen remains unknown. RNA extraction and reverse transcription yielded cDNA as sequencing template. TCRdb keeps only in-frame clones here, not all; method: immunoSEQ multiplex PCR. The sample holds fewer than 110,000 clones, roughly 84% seen once. The sample originates from a study of CD8+ T cells in alopecia areata. Across the study: Dosing spanned 6 to 18 months on tofacitinib, then 6 months off drug. General study findings and limits: Mice showed TCR sharing more clearly than patients did, possibly owing to HLA.

Sample treatment: oral pan-JAK inhibitor, 5-10 mg twice daily. Both peripheral blood and punch biopsies of lesional scalp skin were obtained from patients who had alopecia areata. V shed 1 base and J shed 2 bases, with 12 bases lying between them. Germline V CDR1 and CDR2: MGHRA, YSYEKL. This CDR3 is 15 amino acids long. V gene TRBV4-1 combines with J gene TRBJ2-7; D not resolved. Sequences were derived from CD8+ T cells sorted from blood, sampled at week 24, from a patient treated with tofacitinib. The sequence was obtained from a human donor with alopecia areata. The CDR3 loop is CASSQGPGPPYEQYF. The CDR3 region has the DNA TGCGCCAGCAGCCAAGGACCCGGGCCGCCCTACGAGCAGTACTTC.